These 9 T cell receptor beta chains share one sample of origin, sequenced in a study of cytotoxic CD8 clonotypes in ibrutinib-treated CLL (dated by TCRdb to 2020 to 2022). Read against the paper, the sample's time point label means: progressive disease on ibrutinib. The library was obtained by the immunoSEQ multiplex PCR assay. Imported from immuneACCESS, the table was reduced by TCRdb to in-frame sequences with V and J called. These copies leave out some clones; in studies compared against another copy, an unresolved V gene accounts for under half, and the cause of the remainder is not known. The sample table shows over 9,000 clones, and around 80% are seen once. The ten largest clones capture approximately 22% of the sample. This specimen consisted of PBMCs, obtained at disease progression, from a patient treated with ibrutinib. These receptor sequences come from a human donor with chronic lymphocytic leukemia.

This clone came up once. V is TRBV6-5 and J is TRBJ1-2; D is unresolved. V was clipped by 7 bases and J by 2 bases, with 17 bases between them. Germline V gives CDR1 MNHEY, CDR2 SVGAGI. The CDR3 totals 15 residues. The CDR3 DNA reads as TGTGCCAGCACTCTGGATGGCTACACGAACTATGGCTACACCTTC. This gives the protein CASTLDGYTNYGYTF.

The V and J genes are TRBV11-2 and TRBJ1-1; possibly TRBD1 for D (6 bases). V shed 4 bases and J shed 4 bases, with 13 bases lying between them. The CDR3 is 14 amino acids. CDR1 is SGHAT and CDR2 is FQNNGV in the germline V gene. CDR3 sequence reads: CASSSNRVGTEAFF. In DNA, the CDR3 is TGTGCCAGCAGCTCCAACAGGGTTGGCACTGAAGCTTTCTTT.

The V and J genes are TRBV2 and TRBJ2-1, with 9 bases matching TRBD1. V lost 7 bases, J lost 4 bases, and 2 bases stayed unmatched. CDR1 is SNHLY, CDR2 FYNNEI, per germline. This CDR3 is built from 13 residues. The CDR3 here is CASTGQGYNEQFF. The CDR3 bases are TGTGCCAGCACGGGACAGGGTTACAATGAGCAGTTCTTC.

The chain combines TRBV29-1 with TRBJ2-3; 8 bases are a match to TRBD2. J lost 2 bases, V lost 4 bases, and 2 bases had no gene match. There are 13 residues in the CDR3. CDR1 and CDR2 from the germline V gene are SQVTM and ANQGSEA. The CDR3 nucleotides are TGCAGCGTTGGTAGCGGGAACACAGATACGCAGTATTTT. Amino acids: CSVGSGNTDTQYF.

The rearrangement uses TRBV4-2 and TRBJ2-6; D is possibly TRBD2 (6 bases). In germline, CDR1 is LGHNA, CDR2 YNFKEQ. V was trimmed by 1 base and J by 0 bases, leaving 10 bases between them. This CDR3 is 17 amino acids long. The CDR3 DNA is TGTGCCAGCAGCCAAGGTAATAGCGGCTCTGGGGCCAACGTCCTGACTTTC. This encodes CASSQGNSGSGANVLTF.

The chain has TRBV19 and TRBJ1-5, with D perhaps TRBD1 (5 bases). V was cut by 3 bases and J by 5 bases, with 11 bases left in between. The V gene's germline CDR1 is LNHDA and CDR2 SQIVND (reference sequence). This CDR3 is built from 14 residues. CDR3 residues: CASSMGEGYQPQHF. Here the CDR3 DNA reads TGTGCCAGTAGTATGGGGGAGGGGTATCAGCCCCAGCATTTT.

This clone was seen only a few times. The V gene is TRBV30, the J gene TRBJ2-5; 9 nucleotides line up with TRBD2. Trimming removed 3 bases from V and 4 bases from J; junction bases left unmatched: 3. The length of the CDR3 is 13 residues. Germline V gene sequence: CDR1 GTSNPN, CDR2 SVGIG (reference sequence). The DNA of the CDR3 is TGTGCCTGGAGGGGACTAGCCCGAGAGACCCAGTACTTC. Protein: CAWRGLARETQYF.

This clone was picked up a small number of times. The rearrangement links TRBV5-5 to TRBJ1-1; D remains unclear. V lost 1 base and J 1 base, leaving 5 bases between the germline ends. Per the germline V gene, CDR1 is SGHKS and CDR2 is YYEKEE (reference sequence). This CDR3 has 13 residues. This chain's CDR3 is CASSLFRNTEAFF. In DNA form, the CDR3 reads TGTGCCAGCAGCTTGTTTCGGAACACTGAAGCTTTCTTT. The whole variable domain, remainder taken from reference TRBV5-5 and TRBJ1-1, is DAGVTQSPTHLIKTRGQQVTLRCSPISGHKSVSWYQQVLGQGPQFIFQYYEKEERGRGNFPDRFSARQFPNYSSELNVNALLLGDSALYLCASSLFRNTEAFFGQGTRLTVV.

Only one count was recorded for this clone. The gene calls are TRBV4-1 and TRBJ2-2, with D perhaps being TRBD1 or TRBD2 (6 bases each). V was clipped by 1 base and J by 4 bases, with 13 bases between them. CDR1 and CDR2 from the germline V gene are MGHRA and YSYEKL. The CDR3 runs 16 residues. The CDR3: CASSQGGAFGTGELFF. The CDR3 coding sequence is TGCGCCAGCAGCCAAGGGGGGGCGTTTGGCACCGGGGAGCTGTTTTTT.